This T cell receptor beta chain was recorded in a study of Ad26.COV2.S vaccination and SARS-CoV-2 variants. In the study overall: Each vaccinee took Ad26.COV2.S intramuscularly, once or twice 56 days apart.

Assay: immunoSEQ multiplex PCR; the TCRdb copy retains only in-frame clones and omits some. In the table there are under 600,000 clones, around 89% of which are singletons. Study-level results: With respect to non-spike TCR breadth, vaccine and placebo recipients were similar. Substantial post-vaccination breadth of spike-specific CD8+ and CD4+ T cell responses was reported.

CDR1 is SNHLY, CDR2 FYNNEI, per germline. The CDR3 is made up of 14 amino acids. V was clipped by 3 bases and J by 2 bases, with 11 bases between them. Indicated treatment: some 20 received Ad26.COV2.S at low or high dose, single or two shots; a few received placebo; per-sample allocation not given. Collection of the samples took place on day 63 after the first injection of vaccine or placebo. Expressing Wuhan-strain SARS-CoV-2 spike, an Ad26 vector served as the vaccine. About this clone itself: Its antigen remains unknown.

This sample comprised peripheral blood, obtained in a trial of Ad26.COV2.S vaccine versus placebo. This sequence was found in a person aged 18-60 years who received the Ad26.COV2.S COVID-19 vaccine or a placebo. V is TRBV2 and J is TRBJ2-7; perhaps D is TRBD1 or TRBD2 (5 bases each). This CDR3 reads CASSDGTETYEQYF. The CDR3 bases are TGTGCCAGCAGTGACGGGACGGAGACCTACGAGCAGTACTTC.